This T cell receptor beta chain stems from a study of regulatory T cells in long-lasting Graves disease. The CDR3 is made up of 15 amino acids. Trimming cost V 1 base and J 3 bases; bases outside gene matches: 8. Looked up from germline, CDR1 is SQVTM and CDR2 is ANQGSEA. Time point given: newly diagnosed GD, antithyroid drugs for less than 3 months. Preparation of the TCR library used RNA extracted from PBMCs. On this clonotype itself: The antigen is unknown.

The study's findings and limits: Persistent disease preferred TRBV28, TRBJ1-2 and TRBJ2-5.

Construction of the TCR beta libraries employed iRepertoire HTBI primers in conjunction with Arm-PCR of CDR3 regions. In the original processing: Identified segments across samples numbered just over 60 TRBV and over eleven TRBJ. MiXCR, applied by TCRdb to the multiplex PCR reads, yields one record per CDR3 protein. TCRdb's processing, not the authors', yielded these V and J calls. The sample includes approximately 400,000 distinct CDR3 sequences, 12% of them seen just once. These records were also assigned to another study, of T cells in Graves' hyperthyroidism and ophthalmopathy. In that study: Graves' hyperthyroidism showing no ophthalmopathy progression within 18 months was considered stable.

This specimen was peripheral blood mononuclear cells (PBMCs), taken at new diagnosis, from a patient treated with antithyroid drugs. The J gene is TRBJ2-7, the V gene TRBV29-1; 8 bases are shared with TRBD1. The sequence derives from a woman aged 18-29 years with Graves disease. The CDR3 DNA follows: TGCAGCGTTGAAGGAAGGCAGGGGGCTATCTACGAGCAGTACTTC. Translation: CSVEGRQGAIYEQYF.